These 10 T cell receptor beta chains originate from one sample sequenced in a study of shared clonotypes between healthy human individuals. Sequencing was performed with immunoSEQ multiplex PCR; in TCRdb, only in-frame clones are kept and a portion is missing. Of some 2 million clones listed, about 94% were seen once; the top ten hold 0.85% to 1.2%. Cells designated naive CD8 were CD45RO-negative and were positively selected for CCR7, with terminally differentiated effector memory CD45RA+ cells excluded. Sequenced material: naive CD8+ T cells sorted from blood. All receptors come from a man aged 18 to 29 in good health.

The chain combines TRBV2 with TRBJ2-3; TRBD2 aligns across 12 bases. The junction had 5 bases not matched to a gene; V was cut back by 8 bases and J by 2 bases. This CDR3 spans 15 amino acids. CDR1 and CDR2 (germline): SNHLY, FYNNEI. The CDR3: CASLGLAGFTDTQYF. The CDR3 nucleotides are TGTGCCAGCCTAGGACTAGCGGGGTTCACAGATACGCAGTATTTT.

This chain connects TRBV2 to TRBJ2-7, with D uncertain. CDR3 length: 13 amino acids. CDR1 SNHLY and CDR2 FYNNEI come from the germline V gene. The V end lost 4 bases, the J end lost 2 bases, and 9 bases lay between the germline ends. The CDR3 sequence is CASSARLTYEQYF. CDR3 DNA: TGTGCCAGCAGTGCTCGCCTCACCTACGAGCAGTACTTC.

V usage is TRBV5-5 and J usage is TRBJ2-7; perhaps D is TRBD1 or TRBD2 (5 bases each). Trimming stripped 4 bases from V and 4 bases from J, with 18 bases between. This CDR3 is 15 amino acids long. CDR1 is SGHKS, CDR2 YYEKEE, per germline (reference sequence). The CDR3 reads CASSGLGDLVYEQYF. The CDR3 DNA reads as TGTGCCAGCAGCGGGCTGGGGGATCTTGTTTACGAGCAGTACTTC.

The V and J genes are TRBV7-9 and TRBJ1-1, with D uncertain. The V end was cut by 5 bases, the J end by 11 bases, with 15 bases between. This CDR3 spans 12 amino acids. Germline V gene sequence: CDR1 SEHNR, CDR2 FQNEAQ (reference sequence). In nucleotides, the CDR3 is TGTGCCAGCAGCCCAGAAGCTTCAGGTGCTTTCTTT. Protein product: CASSPEASGAFF.

As for this clone: Other DNA sequences within the sample encode an identical CDR3. The J gene is TRBJ2-7, the V gene TRBV2; maybe TRBD2 (6 bases). The CDR3 runs 14 residues. Germline CDR1 is SNHLY and CDR2 is FYNNEI. V dropped 3 bases and J dropped 2 bases, with 11 bases sitting between them. The CDR3 reads CASSEAPGAYEQYF. CDR3 DNA: TGTGCCAGCAGTGAGGCCCCGGGGGCCTACGAGCAGTACTTC.

The chain has TRBV9 and TRBJ1-1; TRBD1 is a possible D gene (5 bases). The CDR3 runs 14 residues. CDR1 and CDR2 from the germline V gene are SGDLS and YYNGEE. Trimming took 0 bases from V and 11 from J, leaving 17 bases between them. As DNA, the CDR3 is TGTGCCAGCAGCGTAGTTGGGGGAGCAGAGCAGGCTTTCTTT. It codes for CASSVVGGAEQAFF.

As regards this clone: This CDR3 is also generated by other DNA sequences in the sample. The rearrangement links TRBV7-9 to TRBJ2-5; D gene uncertain. CDR3 length: 12 residues. Trimming shortened V by 1 base and J by 5 bases, and 5 bases separated the two germline ends. From germline, CDR1 is SEHNR and CDR2 FQNEAQ (reference sequence). This CDR3 is CASSLGVETQYF. The CDR3 bases are TGTGCCAGCAGCTTAGGAGTGGAGACCCAGTACTTC.

The chain has TRBV11-3 and TRBJ1-1, with TRBD1 as a possible D gene (5 bases). Trimming removed 5 bases at V and 2 bases at J, with 12 bases between. The CDR3 sequence is 14 residues long. In germline, CDR1 is SGHNT, CDR2 YENEEA. The CDR3 nucleotides are TGTGCCAGCAGCCGTACAGGTACCAACACTGAAGCTTTCTTT. This encodes CASSRTGTNTEAFF.

The chain uses TRBV7-9 and TRBJ2-5; a possible D gene is TRBD1 (6 bases). V shed 11 bases and J shed 5 bases, with 9 bases lying between them. The CDR3 contains 10 residues. CDR1 and CDR2 from the germline V gene are SEHNR and FQNEAQ (reference sequence). In DNA form, the CDR3 reads TGTGCCGAGGGGGTTGAGACCCAGTACTTC. The encoded protein is CAEGVETQYF.

The chain carries TRBV28 and TRBJ2-7; D may be TRBD2 (7 bases). Germline values: CDR1 MDHEN, CDR2 SYDVKM. Trimming cost V 3 bases and J 1 base, with 16 bases left between them. The CDR3 runs 16 residues. Written as DNA, the CDR3 is TGTGCCAGCAGTTTTGGGCGGAGGGGGGGTTCCTACGAGCAGTACTTC. Protein product: CASSFGRRGGSYEQYF.